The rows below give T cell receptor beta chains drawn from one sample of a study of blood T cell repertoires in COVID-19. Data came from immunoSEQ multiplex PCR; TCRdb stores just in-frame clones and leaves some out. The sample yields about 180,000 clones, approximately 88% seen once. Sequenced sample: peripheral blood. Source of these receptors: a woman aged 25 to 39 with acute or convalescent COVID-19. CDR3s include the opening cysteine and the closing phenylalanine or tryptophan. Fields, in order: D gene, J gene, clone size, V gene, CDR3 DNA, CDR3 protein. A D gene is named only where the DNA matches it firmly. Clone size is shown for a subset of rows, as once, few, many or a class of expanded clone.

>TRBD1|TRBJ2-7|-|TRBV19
TGTGCCAGCACCCAGGGACAGGGGATGAGCTACGAGCAGTACTTC
CASTQGQGMSYEQYF
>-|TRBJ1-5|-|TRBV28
TGTGCCAGCAGTACAGGGAGCAATCAGCCCCAGCATTTT
CASSTGSNQPQHF
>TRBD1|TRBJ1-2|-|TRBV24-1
TGTGCCACCAGTGATTCACAGGGGACCTATGGCTACACCTTC
CATSDSQGTYGYTF
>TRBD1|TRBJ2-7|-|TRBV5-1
TGCGCCAGCAGCTTGGAATCGTCCAGGGGGATACCCTACGAGCAGTACTTC
CASSLESSRGIPYEQYF
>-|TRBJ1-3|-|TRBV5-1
TGCGCCAGCTCCCAGGGCCAGAGCTCTGGAAACACCATATATTTT
CASSQGQSSGNTIYF
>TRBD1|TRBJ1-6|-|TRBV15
TGTGCCACCAGCAGAGGAACCGGGACAGAACTGAATTCACCCCTCCACTTT
CATSRGTGTELNSPLHF
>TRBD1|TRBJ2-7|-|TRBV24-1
TGTGCCACCAGTGATCCCCAGGGGGTCCCCTACGAGCAGTACTTC
CATSDPQGVPYEQYF
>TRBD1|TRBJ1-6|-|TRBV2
TGTGCCAGCACTCTGTCACAGGGGGCTTCACCCCTCCACTTT
CASTLSQGASPLHF
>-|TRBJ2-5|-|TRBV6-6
TGTGCCAGCAGTTACGCGGGGGAGACCCAGTACTTC
CASSYAGETQYF
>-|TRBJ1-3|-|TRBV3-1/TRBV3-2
TGTGCCAGCAGCCCGGGGACTCCAACCTCTGGAAACACCATATATTTT
CASSPGTPTSGNTIYF
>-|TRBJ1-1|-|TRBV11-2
TGTGCCAGCAGCTTAGCGGGTTCGAGCACTGAAGCTTTCTTT
CASSLAGSSTEAFF
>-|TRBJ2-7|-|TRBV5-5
TGTGCCAGCAGAAATGGGGGGACGAGCTCCTACGAGCAGTACTTC
CASRNGGTSSYEQYF
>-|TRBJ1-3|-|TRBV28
TGTGCCAGCAGTCGACAGATCTCTGGAAACACCATATATTTT
CASSRQISGNTIYF
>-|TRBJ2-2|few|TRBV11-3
TGTGCCAGTGAGGGCTGGGATCTTGCTGGTAGCACCGGGGAGCTGTTTTTT
CASEGWDLAGSTGELFF
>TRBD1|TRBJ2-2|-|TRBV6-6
TGTGCCAGCAGGGGGACAGGGGGCCCCACCGGGGAGCTGTTTTTT
CASRGTGGPTGELFF
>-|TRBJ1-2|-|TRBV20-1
TGCAGTGCAAAAACCAGGGTTGGCTACACCTTC
CSAKTRVGYTF
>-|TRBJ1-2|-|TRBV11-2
TGTGCCAGCAGCTTAGGAGGGGGAGGCTACACCTTC
CASSLGGGGYTF
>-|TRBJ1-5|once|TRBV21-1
TGTGCCAGCAGCAAGGGAACAGGGAGGCCCCAGCATTTT
CASSKGTGRPQHF
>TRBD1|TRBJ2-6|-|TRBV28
TGTGCCAGCAGGAGACAGGGTAAAGCAGGGGCCAACGTCCTGACTTTC
CASRRQGKAGANVLTF
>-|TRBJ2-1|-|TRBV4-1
TGCGCCAGCAGCCAAGAAGAGCGAGACAATGAGCAGTTCTTC
CASSQEERDNEQFF
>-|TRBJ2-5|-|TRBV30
TGTGCCTGGAGTGTATCCACTAGCATGGAGACCCAGTACTTC
CAWSVSTSMETQYF
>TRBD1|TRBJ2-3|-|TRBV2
TGTGGGTGGACAGGGACAGATACGCAGTATTTT
CGWTGTDTQYF
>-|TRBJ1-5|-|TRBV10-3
TGTGCCATCAGTGAGGCGCCCAATCAGCCCCAGCATTTT
CAISEAPNQPQHF
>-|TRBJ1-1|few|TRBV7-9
TGTGCCAGCAGCTTCAACATGAACACTGAAGCTTTCTTT
CASSFNMNTEAFF
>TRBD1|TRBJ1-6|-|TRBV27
TGTGCCAGCAGTTTCAGGGACAGCTCCTATAATTCACCCCTCCACTTT
CASSFRDSSYNSPLHF